This T cell receptor delta chain was observed in a study of γδ T cells in repeated Plasmodium falciparum infection (dated by TCRdb to about 2021). Turning to the overall study: The natural-infection arm enrolled Malian children exposed to intense seasonal malaria transmission, compared against age and gender matched Australian children. Five or six malaria-naive U.S. adults underwent four controlled human malaria infections by bites from P. falciparum NF54-infected Anopheles stephensi mosquitoes over roughly 580 days. Samples from controlled-infection subjects were taken at baseline, just before selected infections, and 21 days after each infection. Malian gammadelta TCR repertoires were analysed cross-sectionally during no-transmission periods and were analysed longitudinally across acute febrile malaria episodes. The study looked at how repeated Plasmodium falciparum infection shapes the human gammadelta T cell repertoire, using both natural infection in Mali and controlled human malaria infection.

This clone occurred a few times. Its antigen has not been determined. TCRdb has a much larger clone's protein, which differs at residue 17 from the translation of this DNA, likely because of a read error; what is shown is the protein translated from the DNA. To prepare the library, multiplex PCR was applied. TCRdb shows the sequencer as Illumina MiSeq. From each sorted gammadelta T cell sample, both TCR gamma (TRG) and TCR delta (TRD) chains were sequenced. Per the source publication's procedure: The repertoire analyses drew on clonotype tree plots, the accumulated frequency of the top 20 clonotypes, and diversity index (DI) and D75 metrics. Clones were re-identified by TCRdb from the public reads with CATT, and rows with the same DNA were merged. The V and J calls, along with clone size, are taken from TCRdb and not from the paper's own processing. For this sample there are under 65,000 delta-chain clones; 1.7% appear just once. The top ten clonotypes cover approximately 16% of the sample.

Vgamma9/Vdelta2+ and Vdelta2-negative gammadelta T cell populations were flow-sorted from peripheral blood mononuclear cells for bulk TCR repertoire analysis. The germline V gene supplies CDR1 TSWWSYY and CDR2 QGS. From the cysteine up to the phenylalanine, the CDR3 has a length of 21 residues. Just CDR3 DNA is preserved here, 63 bases in frame from base 1. Results and caveats for the whole study, not just this receptor: Repeated controlled infections appeared to drive waves of new clonotype selection in Vdelta2-negative, largely Vdelta1+, gammadelta TCR repertoires. Compared with the repertoires of Australian children, the Vdelta2-negative gammadelta TCR repertoires of Malian children appeared more clonally expanded, less diverse and less shared. Generalizability was limited because the Malian cohort was drawn from a small rural village of predominantly one ethnic group. The controlled-infection cohort was small, limiting analysis of inter-individual variability in gammadelta T cell responses. Vgamma9/Vdelta2+ TCR repertoires kept a highly stable polyclonal repertoire across time and infection, and many TCRgamma sequences overlapped between individuals.

This TCR was recovered from a pool of human donors (malaria-infected and uninfected, not separated). The specimen was gamma-delta T cells from blood. The chain couples TRDV1 to TRDJ1; TRDD3 fits 10 bases in the junction. The CDR3 region has the sequence CALGGPTGTGGSLSYTVKLIF. The nucleotide sequence is TGTGCTCTGGGGGGGCCTACGGGTACTGGGGGATCACTCTCTTACACCGTTAAACTCATCTTT.